This T cell receptor beta chain comes out of a study of shared clonotypes between healthy human individuals. General observations from the study: Generation probabilities were higher for clonotypes shared across all four sorted-subset donors than for unshared ones.

Sequenced by immunoSEQ multiplex PCR; TCRdb stores in-frame clones only, minus some. The data contain approximately 2,300,000 clones, about nine tenths of them seen just once; the ten biggest clones take up about 0.41%. A remark on this clone: No antigen is known for it.

Germline values: CDR1 MNHNY, CDR2 SVGAGI (reference sequence). The length of the CDR3 is 16 residues. Losses at the gene ends were 5 bases for V and 5 bases for J; bases not matched to a gene: 14. The receptor's source is a man younger than 30 in good health. Some clones in this sample may be carry-over from other donors' samples. This chain uses TRBV6-6 with TRBJ2-7, with 8 bases aligning to TRBD2. The sequenced sample was naive CD4+ T cells from PBMCs. Subset here: CD45RA+ positively selected. The CDR3 coding sequence is TGTGCCAGCAGTCGAGGTAGCGGGACGTTGATAGACGAGCAGTACTTC. It specifies CASSRGSGTLIDEQYF.